Described below is a single TCR beta chain sequence and its context. What it binds is unknown. These data are taken from a study of OX40 agonist ivuxolimab in advanced cancers. For the study at large: In this cohort, patients received ivuxolimab, an agonistic anti-OX40 (CD134) antibody. General study points: The study observed clonal expansion of CD4+ and CD8+ blood T cells by week 6 at 0.1 to 3.0 mg/kg.

This CDR3 contains 14 residues. Trimming stripped 1 base from V and 0 bases from J, with 3 bases between. The germline CDR1 and CDR2 sequences are MNHEY and SMNVEV (reference sequence). Anyone with autoimmune disease history or systemic immunosuppression was excluded. Sequenced by immunoSEQ multiplex PCR; TCRdb stores in-frame clones only, minus some. The sample holds roughly 67,000 clones; more than 85% are singletons and the top ten take under 15%. The receptor was isolated from an adult with an advanced solid tumor such as melanoma, head and neck, liver or kidney cancer. This chain links TRBV27 with TRBJ2-2; D is unclear. The input for sequencing was CD4+ or CD8+ T cells sorted from blood, taken in a trial of the OX40 agonist ivuxolimab. The CDR3 sequence: CASSLLANTGELFF. CDR3 coding DNA: TGTGCCAGCAGTTTATTAGCGAACACCGGGGAGCTGTTTTTT.